The entry that follows covers one T cell receptor (beta chain) sequence. Its antigen remains unidentified. Read coverage stops 3 residues before the CDR3 terminus; the germline J gene supplies the remainder. The sample belongs to a study of T cells in women clearing cervical HPV infection. Findings and limits, study-wide: TRBV6-7 relative abundance averaged approximately 0.1% in cases and approximately 0.15% in controls.

HPV was found by MY09/MY11 PCR and dot-blot genotyping. Germline V gene lookup returns CDR1 GTSNPN and CDR2 SVGIG (reference sequence). The CDR3 sequence is 13 residues long. Generated by immunoSEQ multiplex PCR, the TCRdb table keeps only in-frame clones and is missing some. The sample table sets out around 39,000 clones. The genes are TRBV30 and TRBJ1-2, with D unresolved. This clonotype was sampled from a woman between 18 and 69 years old with a cervical HPV16 infection that either progressed to CIN3+ or cleared (not recorded which). Material for sequencing was blood buffy coat. The part of the CDR3 DNA that was read is TGTGCCTGGACCGTACGGCGGGCAGATACC. It codes for CAWTVRRADT. The whole CDR3 sequence is CAWTVRRADTYTF. The variable domain in full, completed from reference TRBV30 and TRBJ1-2, reads SQTIHQWPATLVQPVGSPLSLECTVEGTSNPNLYWYRQAAGRGLQLLFYSVGIGQISSEVPQNLSASRPQDRQFILSSKKLLLSDSGFYLCAWTVRRADTYTFGSGTRLTVV.